The clone carrying this TCR beta chain came up a few times. Its antigen remains unknown. The data belong to a study of T cells after yellow fever vaccination. Study-wide results and limits: The booster saw the reappearance of most primary-vaccination clones (roughly 95% CD4, 70% to 90% CD8).

TCR cDNA was made by 5'RACE template switching, adding a universal primer site and UMIs. TCRdb ran MiXCR on the 5' RACE reads and lists one entry per CDR3 protein. The sample carries under 350,000 distinct CDR3 sequences, about 4% recorded once. The clonotype originates from a man between 18 and 35 years old who received the YFV17D yellow fever vaccine. The specimen comprised PBMCs, sampled 5 days after the yellow fever booster vaccination.

The DNA of the CDR3 is TGTGCCACCAACTCGGGGGGGGGAGGCAATCAGCCCCAGCATTTT. It codes for CATNSGGGGNQPQHF. This chain links TRBV15 with TRBJ1-5; a possible D gene is TRBD1 (5 bases). V lost 7 bases and J 2 bases, leaving 15 bases between the germline ends. CDR3 length equals 15 residues. CDR1 LNHNV and CDR2 YYDKDF come from the germline V gene (reference sequence).